A single sample is the source of the 19 T cell receptor beta chains below, sequenced in a study of glioma-infiltrating T cells after dendritic cell vaccination. TCRdb's table, derived via immunoSEQ multiplex PCR, lists solely in-frame clones and lacks some. This table has about 92,000 clones, around 84% appearing once. The sample here was blood, taken before dendritic cell vaccination. Source of these receptors: a human donor with glioblastoma.

Only a few counts were recorded for this clone. The chain couples TRBV18 to TRBJ1-3; 9 nucleotides match TRBD1. Unmatched junction bases numbered 4, after V lost 4 bases and J lost 0 bases. Germline V lookup: CDR1 KGHSH, CDR2 LQKENI. This CDR3 region has 16 residues. CDR3 bases: TGTGCCAGCTCACGCCGGGACAGGGACTCTGGAAACACCATATATTTT. This gives the protein CASSRRDRDSGNTIYF.

This chain links TRBV6-4 with TRBJ1-1; no definite D call. V was clipped by 5 bases and J by 1 base, with 8 bases between them. CDR3 length: 13 amino acids. CDR1 MRHNA and CDR2 SNTAGT come from the germline V gene. Here the CDR3 DNA reads TGTGCCAGCAGTCTCGAGTCGAACACTGAAGCTTTCTTT. This sequence encodes CASSLESNTEAFF.

The genes are TRBV5-6 and TRBJ2-4, with 13 bases lining up with TRBD2. This CDR3 region has 18 residues. The V and J ends lost 4 bases and 0 bases, in that order; junction bases with no gene match: 7. CDR1 and CDR2 (germline): SGHDT, YYEEEE. CDR3 coding DNA: TGTGCCAGCAGCAGAGGACTAGCGGGAGCGGGAGCCAAAAACATTCAGTACTTC. Translation: CASSRGLAGAGAKNIQYF.

CDR3 DNA: TGTGCCACCACCCGTAGCGGGATTAGCACAGATACGCAGTATTTT. It is translated as CATTRSGISTDTQYF. This chain uses TRBV15 with TRBJ2-3, with 8 bases aligning to TRBD2. Per the germline V gene, CDR1 is LNHNV and CDR2 is YYDKDF (reference sequence). The CDR3 contains 15 residues. V lost 7 bases to trimming and J lost 0 bases; unmatched junction nucleotides: 6. Combining the CDR3 with reference TRBV15 and TRBJ2-3 gives the whole variable domain DAMVIQNPRYQVTQFGKPVTLSCSQTLNHNVMYWYQQKSSQAPKLLFHYYDKDFNNEADTPDNFQSRRPNTSFCFLDIRSPGLGDTAMYLCATTRSGISTDTQYFGPGTRLTVL.

The V call is TRBV6-5, the J call TRBJ1-1; 7 positions match TRBD1. Per germline, CDR1 MNHEY and CDR2 SVGAGI. This CDR3 spans 14 amino acids. Unmatched junction bases numbered 5, after V lost 6 bases and J lost 1 base. The CDR3 spells CASSYWDRNTEAFF. CDR3 bases: TGTGCCAGCAGCTATTGGGACAGGAACACTGAAGCTTTCTTT.

This clone was counted only a few times. The chain employs TRBV7-2 and TRBJ2-7; a weak D match, TRBD2 (5 bases). The CDR3 is 14 residues long. Trimming removed 4 bases from V and 1 base from J, with 11 bases in between. Germline V gene lookup returns CDR1 SGHTA and CDR2 FQGNSA. CDR3 in DNA: TGTGCCAGCAGCTCCCCACGGGGATCCTACGAGCAGTACTTC. Translation: CASSSPRGSYEQYF.

This chain joins TRBV6-1 and TRBJ2-7; 13 bases line up with TRBD2. The CDR3 sequence is 18 residues long. The germline gives CDR1 MNHNS, CDR2 SASEGT. V was pared by 3 bases and J by 3 bases, with 11 bases of the junction left unmatched. CDR3 residues: CASSDGGTSGALRYEQYF. CDR3 coding DNA: TGTGCCAGCAGTGACGGGGGGACTAGCGGGGCGTTACGCTACGAGCAGTACTTC.

This sequence joins TRBV7-3 and TRBJ2-1; possible D gene TRBD2, 6 bases. CDR3 length: 15 amino acids. Germline V gives CDR1 SGHTA, CDR2 FQGTGA. Trimming removed 5 bases from V and 0 bases from J, with 11 bases in between. CDR3 DNA: TGTGCCAGCAGCCCCCGGGAGAGCTCCTACAATGAGCAGTTCTTC. Translating it yields CASSPRESSYNEQFF.

The chain is built from TRBV18 and TRBJ2-3; 11 nucleotides agree with TRBD2. Losses at the gene ends were 2 bases for V and 2 bases for J; bases not matched to a gene: 12. Germline CDR1 and CDR2: KGHSH and LQKENI. This CDR3 is built from 19 residues. CDR3 DNA: TGTGCCAGCTCACCAACGAGGAGAACTAGCGGGAGAATCACAGATACGCAGTATTTT. Encoded protein: CASSPTRRTSGRITDTQYF.

The chain links TRBV27 to TRBJ2-3, with a tentative D call TRBD2 (5 bases). The CDR3 is 16 residues long. The V end was cut by 6 bases, the J end by 2 bases, with 18 bases between. Looked up from germline, CDR1 is MNHEY and CDR2 is SMNVEV (reference sequence). DNA for the CDR3: TGTGCCAGCAGGGACTCCCTAAGTTCTCACACAGATACGCAGTATTTT. As protein: CASRDSLSSHTDTQYF.

This chain links TRBV5-1 with TRBJ2-2; D is unclear. CDR1 is SGHRS, CDR2 YFSETQ, per germline. Trimming left V 9 bases short and J 0 bases short, with 15 bases between. This CDR3 is built from 15 residues. For the CDR3, the DNA is TGCGCCACCTGGGCAGAACCCGCGAACACCGGGGAGCTGTTTTTT. Translating gives CATWAEPANTGELFF.

The chain is built from TRBV7-3 and TRBJ2-3; tentative D call: TRBD2 (5 bases). CDR3 length: 15 amino acids. Looked up from germline, CDR1 is SGHTA and CDR2 is FQGTGA. V lost 2 bases and J 5 bases, leaving 14 bases between the germline ends. The CDR3 DNA reads as TGTGCCAGCAGCTTAGGCAGGAACGAGGGAGATACGCAGTATTTT. It is translated as CASSLGRNEGDTQYF.

J is TRBJ2-6 and V is TRBV6-1; D is perhaps TRBD1 (5 bases). Germline CDR1 is MNHNS and CDR2 is SASEGT. Between the trimmed V and J ends, which lost 2 bases and 0 bases, there was a span of 8 bases. This CDR3 contains 16 residues. The CDR3 protein is CASSESGYSGANVLTF. CDR3 sequence (DNA): TGTGCCAGCAGTGAATCAGGGTACTCTGGGGCCAACGTCCTGACTTTC.

V is TRBV27 and J is TRBJ1-1, with 7 bases aligning to TRBD1. Germline V CDR1 and CDR2: MNHEY, SMNVEV (reference sequence). This CDR3 is built from 16 residues. V shed 5 bases and J 4 bases; nucleotides not matched to a gene: 13. The DNA of the CDR3 is TGTGCCAGCAGTAAACGGACAGGCTCGGGTGGCACTGAAGCTTTCTTT. As protein: CASSKRTGSGGTEAFF.

This clone was counted once. This sequence joins TRBV7-2 and TRBJ1-5; a weak D match, TRBD1 (5 bases). Germline V gives CDR1 SGHTA, CDR2 FQGNSA. This CDR3 has 16 amino acids. The V gene lost 1 base and the J gene lost 6 bases, with 16 bases spanning the gap. CDR3: CASSLGRGRDGQPQHF. CDR3 sequence (DNA): TGTGCCAGCAGCTTAGGTAGAGGCAGGGATGGTCAGCCCCAGCATTTT.

The chain employs TRBV27 and TRBJ2-7; D remains ambiguous. V lost 0 bases, J lost 9 bases, and 9 bases lay in between. The V gene's germline CDR1 is MNHEY and CDR2 SMNVEV (reference sequence). This CDR3 is 12 amino acids long. CDR3 DNA: TGTGCCAGCAGTTTATCCCCGCCGGGGCAGTACTTC. Amino acids: CASSLSPPGQYF.

This chain links TRBV19 with TRBJ1-1; weak D call: TRBD1 (6 bases). Trimming stripped 6 bases from V and 0 bases from J, with 14 bases between. CDR1 is LNHDA, CDR2 SQIVND, per germline (reference sequence). CDR3 length: 15 residues. CDR3 sequence: CASSRAGALNTEAFF. The CDR3 DNA reads as TGTGCCAGTAGCAGGGCAGGGGCACTGAACACTGAAGCTTTCTTT.

V usage is TRBV7-2 and J usage is TRBJ2-3, with 12 nucleotides matching TRBD2. The CDR3 length is 14 residues. The V segment lost 8 bases and the J segment 3 bases; nucleotides outside the gene matches: 3. CDR1 is SGHTA, CDR2 FQGNSA, per germline. CDR3 residues: CASRLAGGTDTQYF. The CDR3 DNA reads TGTGCCAGCCGTCTAGCGGGAGGGACAGATACGCAGTATTTT.

The V gene is TRBV27, the J gene TRBJ2-7, with 10 bases fitting TRBD2. CDR1 and CDR2 (germline): MNHEY, SMNVEV (reference sequence). This CDR3 region has 16 residues. V trimming: 4 bases; J trimming: 0 bases; junction bases outside the gene matches: 6. For the CDR3, the DNA is TGTGCCAGCAGTTCGTGGACTAGCGGAAGCTCCTACGAGCAGTACTTC. Amino acids: CASSSWTSGSSYEQYF.